These 24 T cell receptor beta chains originate from one sample sequenced in a study of tumor-infiltrating lymphocytes in primary liver carcinoma. Production of TCR beta cDNA used around 0.45 ug total RNA together with a constant-region primer. Three rounds of nested multiplex PCR with slightly modified ARM-PCR produced TCR beta libraries. Forward primers for TRBV1-TRBV30 and a C-beta reverse primer served the first two PCR rounds, at about 10 cycles each. TCRdb reanalysed the multiplex PCR reads using MiXCR and keeps one entry per CDR3 protein. Among 300,000 to 400,000 distinct CDR3 sequences, about 62% were seen once, and the ten largest hold roughly 9%. Alongside blood RNA obtained from unsorted whole blood, germline DNA was also extracted. Input material: peripheral blood. These receptors were obtained from a man aged 40-49 years with primary liver carcinoma and hepatitis B virus infection.

The sample holds one count of this clonotype. J is TRBJ2-2 and V is TRBV18; D remains unclear. Per the germline V gene, CDR1 is KGHSH and CDR2 is LQKENI. This CDR3 is 12 amino acids long. Between the trimmed V and J ends, which lost 0 bases and 7 bases, there was a span of 3 bases. The CDR3 spells CASSPPGGELFF. The CDR3 DNA reads TGTGCCAGCTCACCACCAGGCGGGGAGCTGTTTTTT.

The CDR3: CASSQAGVGEQYF. The CDR3 nucleotides read TGTGCCAGCAGTCAAGCGGGAGTAGGAGAGCAGTACTTC. The chain links TRBV28 to TRBJ2-7; 8 bases match TRBD2. Per the germline V gene, CDR1 is MDHEN and CDR2 is SYDVKM. This CDR3 has 13 amino acids. V was clipped by 5 bases and J by 7 bases; unmatched bases: 7.

Details on this clonotype: With a much larger clone just one base away, this may be a read error. The chain combines TRBV12-3 or TRBV12-4 with TRBJ2-7; the D is unclear. CDR3 size: 13 residues. Here the CDR3 DNA reads TGTGCCAGCAGTTTTCACAGTGCCTACGAGAAGTACTTC. Residues: CASSFHSAYEKYF.

This clonotype was recorded many times. V gene TRBV4-2 combines with J gene TRBJ2-7, with 7 bases matching TRBD1. Trimming took 6 bases from V and 1 from J; bases not matched to a gene: 6. This CDR3 contains 14 residues. Per germline, CDR1 LGHNA and CDR2 YNFKEQ. The CDR3 DNA reads as TGTGCCAGCAGTCCTGGGGACAGTTCCTACGAGCAGTACTTC. Translating gives CASSPGDSSYEQYF.

Concerning this clonotype itself: The junction departs from the called germline gene at one end, perhaps through a read error. V and J are TRBV11-2 and TRBJ2-5; D is possibly TRBD1 (5 bases). In germline, CDR1 is SGHAT, CDR2 FQNNGV. There are 16 residues in the CDR3. CDR3 in amino acids: CARSSAVRTLLETQYF. In DNA, the CDR3 is TGTGCCAGGAGCTCTGCGGTACGGACACTTTTGGAGACCCAGTACTTC.

On this clonotype: One base away lies a much larger clone, so this may be a sequencing read error. This chain joins TRBV4-1 and TRBJ1-2; D perhaps matches TRBD1 (6 bases). The CDR3 length is 15 residues. Germline CDR1 is MGHRA and CDR2 is YSYEKL. The CDR3 loop is CASTQGGSVNYGYTF. In nucleotides, the CDR3 is TGCGCCAGCACCCAAGGGGGGTCCGTGAACTATGGCTACACCTTC.

In regard to this clonotype: An end of the junction does not agree with germline; a read error may underlie this. The V and J genes are TRBV6-5 and TRBJ2-3, with 12 nucleotides matching TRBD2. The CDR3 has 15 amino acids. Germline V gene lookup returns CDR1 MNHEY and CDR2 SVGAGI. CDR3 amino acids: CVSKPGLAGTDTHYF. The CDR3 DNA follows: TGTGTCAGCAAGCCAGGACTAGCGGGAACAGATACGCACTATTTT.

This sequence joins TRBV10-3 and TRBJ1-2; D perhaps matches TRBD1 (6 bases). The germline V gene has CDR1 ENHRY and CDR2 SYGVKD. The CDR3 covers 13 residues. The CDR3 loop is CVISERTAYGYTF. In DNA, the CDR3 is TGTGTTATCAGTGAAAGGACAGCCTATGGCTACACCTTC.

A note on this clonotype: An end of the junction differs from the germline gene, which may be a read error. The chain joins TRBV11-1 to TRBJ2-1; 8 bases are a match to TRBD1. Germline values: CDR1 SGHAT, CDR2 FQDESV (reference sequence). This CDR3 is 15 amino acids long. The CDR3 DNA follows: TGTGCTAGCAGCCAGGGGGCGTTCTCCTACAATGAGCAGATCTTC. This translates into CASSQGAFSYNEQIF.

This clonotype appeared once. This sequence joins TRBV29-1 and TRBJ1-2; D is ambiguous. CDR1 SQVTM and CDR2 ANQGSEA come from the germline V gene. V dropped 6 bases and J dropped 4 bases, with 15 bases sitting between them. The CDR3 spans 13 residues. The CDR3 region has the DNA TGCAGCGTCGAGACGGGTTATGGCTATGGCTACACCTTC. Its protein is CSVETGYGYGYTF.

On this clonotype itself: At one of its ends the junction is not consistent with the germline gene, which may arise from a read error. The V and J genes are TRBV24-1 and TRBJ2-5; possibly TRBD1 for D (5 bases). Per the germline V gene, CDR1 is KGHDR and CDR2 is SFDVKD. The CDR3 is 13 amino acids. CDR3 sequence: CTTSDPAGETQYF. The CDR3 nucleotides read TGTACCACCAGTGATCCCGCAGGGGAGACCCAGTACTTC.

The rearrangement uses TRBV28 and TRBJ1-1; no definite D call. Germline assignment: CDR1 MDHEN and CDR2 SYDVKM. The ends were cut back, 5 bases at V and 3 bases at J, with 7 bases in the middle. CDR3 length equals 12 residues. The CDR3 region has the DNA TGTGCCAGCAGTCGAAGCGACACTGAAGCTTTCTTT. Amino acids: CASSRSDTEAFF.

This clonotype was counted only a few times. V and J are TRBV7-9 and TRBJ2-1; 9 bases are a match to TRBD2. V lost 5 bases to trimming and J lost 4 bases; unmatched junction nucleotides: 3. Looked up from germline, CDR1 is SEHNR and CDR2 is FQNEAQ (reference sequence). The CDR3 contains 14 residues. CDR3 bases: TGTGCCAGCAGCCCGACTAGCGGTTACAATGAGCAGTTCTTC. Amino acid sequence: CASSPTSGYNEQFF.

The chain couples TRBV19 to TRBJ1-5; D is unresolved. With 10 bases removed from V and 10 bases from J, the gap between germline ends came to 23 bases. Germline V gives CDR1 LNHDA, CDR2 SQIVND (reference sequence). This CDR3 region has 14 residues. This CDR3 is CATPKGSPWGPQHF. As DNA, the CDR3 is TGTGCCACCCCAAAGGGCAGTCCCTGGGGACCCCAGCATTTT.

Worth noting for this clonotype: The junction differs from germline at one of its ends, possibly a read error. The chain couples TRBV29-1 to TRBJ1-4; the D gene is possibly TRBD1 (6 bases). The germline CDR1 and CDR2 sequences are SQVTM and ANQGSEA. There are 13 residues in the CDR3. The CDR3, as DNA: TGCAGCCTGGATACAGGGAGGGAGGAAAAACCGTTTTTT. Encoded protein: CSLDTGREEKPFF.

This clonotype was counted a single time. One end of the junction varies from germline; a read error may be responsible. This CDR3 is CTSSMGQAGQPQHF. The DNA of the CDR3 is TGCACCAGCAGCATGGGACAGGCTGGTCAGCCCCAGCATTTT. V is TRBV5-1 and J is TRBJ1-5; 8 nucleotides agree with TRBD1. Germline V lookup: CDR1 SGHRS, CDR2 YFSETQ. This CDR3 comprises 14 residues.

With regard to this clonotype: A much larger clone sits a single nucleotide away, making a read error possible. The gene calls are TRBV28 and TRBJ1-4; D is uncertain. Germline lookup yields CDR1 MDHEN and CDR2 SYDVKM. CDR3 length: 12 amino acids. V lost 5 bases and J 8 bases, leaving 9 bases between the germline ends. The chain's CDR3 is CASSPDYEKLFF. In nucleotides, the CDR3 is TGTGCCAGCAGTCCCGACTACGAAAAACTGTTTTTT.

This clonotype was seen many times. The chain couples TRBV4-1 to TRBJ2-2; D might be TRBD2 (5 bases). V lost 8 bases and J 7 bases, leaving 8 bases between the germline ends. The CDR3 is 11 amino acids. Germline V lookup: CDR1 MGHRA, CDR2 YSYEKL. The CDR3 DNA sequence: TGCGCCAGCGCGGGTGGCGGGGAGCTGTTTTTT. Protein: CASAGGGELFF.

J is TRBJ2-7 and V is TRBV29-1; TRBD2 might be the D (5 bases). Trimming pared 4 bases from V and 4 bases from J, leaving 11 bases between. This CDR3 spans 12 amino acids. CDR1 is SQVTM, CDR2 ANQGSEA, per germline. CDR3 residues: CSVGMDSYEQYF. The CDR3 DNA is TGCAGCGTTGGGATGGACTCTTACGAGCAGTACTTC.

The CDR3 is CASSLVGRSSYNEQFF. CDR3 sequence (DNA): TGTGCCAGCAGCTTAGTAGGCAGGAGCTCCTACAATGAGCAGTTCTTC. The rearrangement links TRBV11-2 to TRBJ2-1; D not certain. V dropped 1 base and J dropped 0 bases, with 10 bases sitting between them. The CDR3 totals 16 residues. CDR1 and CDR2 (germline): SGHAT, FQNNGV.

With respect to this clonotype: Germline is not matched at one junction end, which may reflect a read error. The rearrangement joins TRBV5-1 to TRBJ2-3; 12 bases agree with TRBD2. Germline values: CDR1 SGHRS, CDR2 YFSETQ. This CDR3 has 17 amino acids. CDR3 protein: CASSASGTSGPEDTQNF. Here the CDR3 DNA reads TGCGCCAGCAGCGCGAGTGGGACTAGCGGGCCGGAAGATACGCAGAATTTT.

Of note for this clonotype: At one of its ends the junction is not consistent with the germline gene, which may arise from a read error. The chain uses TRBV11-3 and TRBJ2-5; no clear D. This CDR3 has 13 amino acids. Germline V lookup: CDR1 SGHNT, CDR2 YENEEA. The CDR3 region has the DNA TGTGCAAGCAGCCAAGAGCCCCTAGAGACCCAGTACTTC. Its protein is CASSQEPLETQYF.

This rearrangement joins TRBV12-5 to TRBJ2-1, with 8 bases lining up with TRBD1. With V trimmed by 7 bases and J by 7 bases, 12 bases remained unmatched. The CDR3 sequence is 15 residues long. CDR1 LGHNT and CDR2 FRNRAP come from the germline V gene. CDR3 nucleotides: TGTGCTAGTGCCAATGCCCAGGGGGCATGGAATGAGCAGTTCTTC. It translates to CASANAQGAWNEQFF.

A note on this clonotype: A read error may explain this, as a much larger clone is one base away. This sequence joins TRBV4-3 and TRBJ1-4; tentatively, D is TRBD1 (6 bases). The germline CDR1 and CDR2 sequences are LGHNA and YSLEER. The CDR3 loop spans 16 amino acids. CDR3 nucleotide sequence: TGCGCCAGCAGCCAAGATGTCCCTGGACAGCTAGAAATACTGTTTTTT. This translates into CASSQDVPGQLEILFF.